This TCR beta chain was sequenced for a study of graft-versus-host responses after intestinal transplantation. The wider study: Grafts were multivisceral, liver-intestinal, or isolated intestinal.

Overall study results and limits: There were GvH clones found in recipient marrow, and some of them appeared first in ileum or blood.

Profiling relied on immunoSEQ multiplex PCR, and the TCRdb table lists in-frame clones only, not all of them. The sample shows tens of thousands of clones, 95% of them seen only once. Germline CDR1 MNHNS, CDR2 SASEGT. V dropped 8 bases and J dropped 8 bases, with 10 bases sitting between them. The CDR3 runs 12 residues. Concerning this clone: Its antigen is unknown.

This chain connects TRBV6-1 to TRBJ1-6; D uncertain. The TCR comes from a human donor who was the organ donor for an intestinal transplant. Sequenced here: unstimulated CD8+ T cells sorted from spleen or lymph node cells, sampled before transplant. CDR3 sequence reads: CASQREDSPLHF. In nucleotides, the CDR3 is TGTGCCAGCCAGAGGGAGGATTCACCCCTCCACTTT.